This T cell receptor beta chain was retrieved from a study of monozygotic twins with cystic fibrosis. The method was immunoSEQ multiplex PCR; TCRdb's version includes in-frame clones alone and lacks a portion of them. The table lists approximately 28,000 clones, approximately 80% of them singletons. The CDR3 extends over 11 amino acids. Germline V lookup: CDR1 SQVTM, CDR2 ANQGSEA. Trimming pared 8 bases from V and 6 bases from J, leaving 13 bases between. Study observations and caveats: Monozygotic CF twins shared more identical nucleotide clonotypes than unrelated patients. In 13 of 16 pairs, V gene usage was closest to the co-twin's.

A few counts support this clone. Its antigen is unknown. The V and J genes are TRBV29-1 and TRBJ1-2; no firm D call. The receptor was derived from a girl aged 2-9 years with cystic fibrosis. The sample consisted of blood. The CDR3 region has the DNA TGCAGCACCGGACTGTCGAATGGCTACACCTTC. Its translation: CSTGLSNGYTF.